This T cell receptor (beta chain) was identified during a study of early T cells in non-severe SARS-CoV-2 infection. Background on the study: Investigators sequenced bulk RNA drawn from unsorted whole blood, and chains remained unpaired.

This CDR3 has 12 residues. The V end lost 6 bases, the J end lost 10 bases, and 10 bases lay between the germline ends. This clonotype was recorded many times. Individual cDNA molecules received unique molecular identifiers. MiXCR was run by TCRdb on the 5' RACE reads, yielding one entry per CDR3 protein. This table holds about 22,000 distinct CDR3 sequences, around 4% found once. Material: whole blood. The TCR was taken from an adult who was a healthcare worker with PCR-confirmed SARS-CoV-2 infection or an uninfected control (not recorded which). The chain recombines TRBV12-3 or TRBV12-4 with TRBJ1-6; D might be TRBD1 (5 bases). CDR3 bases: TGTGCCAGCAGGGGAAGGGACTCACCCCTCCACTTT. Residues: CASRGRDSPLHF.